The clone carrying this T cell receptor (beta chain) has a handful of counts. TCRdb called the RT-PCR reads again in MiXCR, with one record for every CDR3 protein. The profile shows more than 600,000 distinct CDR3 sequences, about 14% of them singletons. The CDR3 sequence is 16 residues long. The V gene's germline CDR1 is DFQATT and CDR2 SNEGSKA (reference sequence). V shed 0 bases and J 4 bases; nucleotides not matched to a gene: 11. This TCR came from a female donor in good health, serving as a healthy control. Sequenced material: memory CD4+ T cells from blood. The gene calls are TRBV20-1 and TRBJ1-2, with 7 bases lining up with TRBD1. The CDR3 reads CSARDYSTGLIYGYTF. The CDR3, as DNA: TGCAGTGCTAGAGATTACTCGACAGGGCTTATCTATGGCTACACCTTC.